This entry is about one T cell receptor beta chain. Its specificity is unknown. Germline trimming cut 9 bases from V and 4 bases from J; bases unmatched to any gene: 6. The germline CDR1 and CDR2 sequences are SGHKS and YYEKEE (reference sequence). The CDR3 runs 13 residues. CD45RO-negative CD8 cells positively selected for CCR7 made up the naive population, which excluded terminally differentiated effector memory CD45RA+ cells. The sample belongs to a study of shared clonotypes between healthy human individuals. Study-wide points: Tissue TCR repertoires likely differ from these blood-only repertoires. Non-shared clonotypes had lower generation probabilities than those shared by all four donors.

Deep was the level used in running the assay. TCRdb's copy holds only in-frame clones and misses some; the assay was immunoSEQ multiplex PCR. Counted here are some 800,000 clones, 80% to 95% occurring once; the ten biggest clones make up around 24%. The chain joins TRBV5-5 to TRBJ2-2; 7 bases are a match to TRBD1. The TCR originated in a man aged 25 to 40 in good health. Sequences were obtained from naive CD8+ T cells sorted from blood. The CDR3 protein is CATQTGVTGELFF. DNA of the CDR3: TGTGCCACCCAAACAGGGGTCACCGGGGAGCTGTTTTTT.